These 23 T cell receptor beta chains were all obtained from the same sample, sequenced in a study of T-cell memory formation after mild COVID-19 (dated by TCRdb to about 2021). Library prep was done by 5' RACE. For sequencing, an Illumina NovaSeq 6000 was employed. TCRdb ran its own pipeline on the public reads, namely fastp trimming at Q25 and MiXCR clone calling, and kept in-frame beta chains. Each CDR3 protein gets just one entry, which takes the most common genes and DNA from the rows behind it. The sample table shows 150,000 to 200,000 distinct CDR3 sequences, and roughly 23% are seen once. Of the sample, around 23% falls within the top ten clones. The sequencing input was PBMCs or a T cell subset sorted from them (not recorded which). Source of these receptors: an adult woman who had mild COVID-19 (a few samples of this study predate the infection). The sample titles of this study are shuffled in the database, so cell type and time point are left out; the donor was told from shared clones.

This clonotype was observed a handful of times. V is TRBV7-6 and J is TRBJ1-1; no reliable D call. In germline, CDR1 is SGHVS, CDR2 FNYEAQ. The CDR3 contains 17 residues. V was pared by 4 bases and J by 1 base, with 19 bases between. The CDR3 loop reads CASSSTRYEVTNTEAFF. Here the CDR3 DNA reads TGTGCCAGCAGCTCTACCAGGTATGAGGTCACGAACACTGAAGCTTTCTTT.

This chain links TRBV29-1 with TRBJ1-1; no definite D call. V lost 7 bases, J lost 1 base, and 10 bases lay in between. The CDR3 has 12 amino acids. Germline CDR1 SQVTM, CDR2 ANQGSEA. CDR3 region: CSALLGNTEAFF. The CDR3 bases are TGCAGCGCCCTTCTAGGGAACACTGAAGCTTTCTTT.

This clonotype was seen more than once but under ten times. DNA of the CDR3: TGTGCCAGCAGTGACGGCAGCGGAGTCCCTAATGAGCAGTTCTTC. Its protein is CASSDGSGVPNEQFF. The chain carries TRBV6-1 and TRBJ2-1; perhaps TRBD2 as D (5 bases). Germline V lookup: CDR1 MNHNS, CDR2 SASEGT. The CDR3 has 15 residues. V was clipped by 3 bases and J by 7 bases, with 16 bases between them.

This clonotype has a handful of counts. The V call is TRBV5-1, the J call TRBJ2-2; 8 bases match TRBD2. This CDR3 contains 20 residues. Germline lookup yields CDR1 SGHRS and CDR2 YFSETQ. With V trimmed by 3 bases and J by 6 bases, 22 bases remained unmatched. The CDR3 DNA follows: TGCGCCAGCAGCTGGGGGACGGGGCCAGAACCGGGAGGGCCTCCCGGGGAGCTGTTTTTT. This encodes CASSWGTGPEPGGPPGELFF. The full variable domain, in which reference TRBV5-1 and TRBJ2-2 provide the parts outside the CDR3, is KAGVTQTPRYLIKTRGQQVTLSCSPISGHRSVSWYQQTPGQGLQFLFEYFSETQRNKGNFPGRFSGRQFSNSRSEMNVSTLELGDSALYLCASSWGTGPEPGGPPGELFFGEGSRLTVL.

The J gene is TRBJ2-7, the V gene TRBV5-1; D is ambiguous. With 7 bases removed from V and 4 bases from J, the gap between germline ends came to 21 bases. Germline-derived CDR1 and CDR2 are SGHRS and YFSETQ. This CDR3 comprises 15 residues. The CDR3 sequence is CASSLRTEPEYEQYF. The CDR3 DNA follows: TGCGCCAGCTCTTTAAGGACGGAGCCGGAGTACGAGCAGTACTTC.

This clonotype showed up just once. J is TRBJ2-5 and V is TRBV9; D possibly uses TRBD1 or TRBD2 (5 bases each). CDR3 length: 14 amino acids. Germline-derived CDR1 and CDR2 are SGDLS and YYNGEE. Trimming took 4 bases from V and 1 from J, leaving 11 bases between them. Here the CDR3 reads CASSCTGTQETQYF. In DNA form, the CDR3 reads TGTGCCAGCAGCTGCACCGGGACCCAAGAGACCCAGTACTTC. The variable domain in full, completed from reference TRBV9 and TRBJ2-5, reads DSGVTQTPKHLITATGQRVTLRCSPRSGDLSVYWYQQSLDQGLQFLIQYYNGEERAKGNILERFSAQQFPDLHSELNLSSLELGDSALYFCASSCTGTQETQYFGPGTRLLVL.

This chain joins TRBV6-4 and TRBJ2-1; D remains ambiguous. This CDR3 spans 13 amino acids. The germline CDR1 and CDR2 sequences are MRHNA and SNTAGT. V gave up 3 bases and J gave up 7 bases, with 10 bases separating them. In DNA form, the CDR3 reads TGTGCCAGCAGTGAACTCCCTGGGAATGAGCAGTTCTTC. It is translated as CASSELPGNEQFF.

The chain recombines TRBV27 with TRBJ2-2; maybe TRBD2 (5 bases). Germline V CDR1 and CDR2: MNHEY, SMNVEV (reference sequence). The CDR3 contains 15 residues. V was cut by 0 bases and J by 7 bases, with 12 bases left in between. CDR3 DNA sequence: TGTGCCAGCAGTTTATCAGTCGGGATAGGCGGGGAGCTGTTTTTT. Translation: CASSLSVGIGGELFF.

V usage is TRBV7-9 and J usage is TRBJ2-5, with D possibly TRBD2 on 6 matching bases. CDR1 is SEHNR, CDR2 FQNEAQ, per germline (reference sequence). This CDR3 is 16 amino acids long. V was shortened by 1 base and J by 5 bases, with 17 bases between the two germline ends. In DNA form, the CDR3 reads TGTGCCAGCAGCTTAGTGGGGGTCGGGGACTCGGAGACCCAGTACTTC. Amino acids: CASSLVGVGDSETQYF. Filled out from reference TRBV7-9 and TRBJ2-5, the complete variable domain reads DTGVSQNPRHKITKRGQNVTFRCDPISEHNRLYWYRQTLGQGPEFLTYFQNEAQLEKSRLLSDRFSAERPKGSFSTLEIQRTEQGDSAMYLCASSLVGVGDSETQYFGPGTRLLVL.

This chain connects TRBV9 to TRBJ1-1; 9 nucleotides line up with TRBD1. There are 16 residues in the CDR3. Germline assignment: CDR1 SGDLS and CDR2 YYNGEE. Trimming cost V 1 base and J 3 bases; bases outside gene matches: 7. As DNA, the CDR3 is TGTGCCAGCAGCGTACGATCGACAGGGGGTCACACTGAAGCTTTCTTT. It specifies CASSVRSTGGHTEAFF.

The chain joins TRBV27 to TRBJ1-1; D is unresolved. Trimming cost V 6 bases and J 8 bases, with 13 bases left between them. The CDR3 is 12 residues long. From germline, CDR1 is MNHEY and CDR2 SMNVEV (reference sequence). CDR3 nucleotides: TGTGCCAGCAGCTCGCCCCGGCTAGAAGCTTTCTTT. Translating it yields CASSSPRLEAFF.

V usage is TRBV7-9 and J usage is TRBJ1-2; possibly TRBD1 for D (5 bases). The V end was cut by 4 bases, the J end by 0 bases, with 21 bases between. There are 18 residues in the CDR3. The germline gives CDR1 SEHNR, CDR2 FQNEAQ (reference sequence). In DNA form, the CDR3 reads TGTGCCAGCAGCTCGCAGACACCGAGCTTGGGGGCTAACTATGGCTACACCTTC. It yields the protein CASSSQTPSLGANYGYTF. Using reference TRBV7-9 and TRBJ1-2 for the parts outside the CDR3, the full variable domain is DTGVSQNPRHKITKRGQNVTFRCDPISEHNRLYWYRQTLGQGPEFLTYFQNEAQLEKSRLLSDRFSAERPKGSFSTLEIQRTEQGDSAMYLCASSSQTPSLGANYGYTFGSGTRLTVV.

The rearrangement links TRBV29-1 to TRBJ2-1; 11 bases fit TRBD2. In germline, CDR1 is SQVTM, CDR2 ANQGSEA. This CDR3 comprises 16 residues. With 3 bases clipped from V and 4 bases from J, the junction kept 8 bases outside the gene matches. The CDR3 region has the DNA TGCAGCGTTGACGTTAGCGGGGGGGCCAGGTACAATGAGCAGTTCTTC. Protein sequence: CSVDVSGGARYNEQFF.

This clonotype was counted between two and nine times. This chain connects TRBV12-3 or TRBV12-4 to TRBJ1-1, with 8 bases lining up with TRBD1. The CDR3 runs to 17 residues. The V and J ends lost 5 bases and 0 bases, in that order; junction bases with no gene match: 11. This CDR3 reads CASSPPDRVRMNTEAFF. DNA of the CDR3: TGTGCCAGCAGTCCACCGGACAGGGTCAGGATGAACACTGAAGCTTTCTTT.

The V and J genes are TRBV12-3 or TRBV12-4 and TRBJ2-7, with no clear D. The CDR3 runs to 15 residues. V lost 3 bases to trimming and J lost 1 base, with 13 bases between them. CDR3 in DNA: TGTGCCAGCAGTTTGGACCCATTCAGGTCCTACGAGCAGTACTTC. Protein: CASSLDPFRSYEQYF.

This clonotype occurred a few times. This rearrangement joins TRBV7-6 to TRBJ2-7, with D uncertain. V dropped 1 base and J dropped 4 bases, with 11 bases sitting between them. The CDR3 covers 14 residues. The germline CDR1 and CDR2 sequences are SGHVS and FNYEAQ. CDR3 DNA sequence: TGTGCCAGCAGCTTAGAACAACAGTCATACGAGCAGTACTTC. Protein sequence: CASSLEQQSYEQYF. Complete variable domain (other parts from reference TRBV7-6 and TRBJ2-7): GAGVSQSPRYKVTKRGQDVALRCDPISGHVSLYWYRQALGQGPEFLTYFNYEAQQDKSGLPNDRFSAERPEGSISTLTIQRTEQRDSAMYRCASSLEQQSYEQYFGPGTRLTVT.

In its sample, this clonotype was seen a few times. The rearrangement joins TRBV27 to TRBJ1-5, with 9 bases fitting TRBD1. The CDR3 spans 14 residues. From germline, CDR1 is MNHEY and CDR2 SMNVEV (reference sequence). J lost 7 bases, V lost 5 bases, and 6 bases had no gene match. The chain's CDR3 is CASSTGGAGQPQHF. CDR3 bases: TGTGCCAGCAGTACAGGGGGCGCAGGGCAGCCCCAGCATTTT.

This clonotype was picked up many times. The V gene is TRBV5-6, the J gene TRBJ1-1; D uncertain. Germline values: CDR1 SGHDT, CDR2 YYEEEE. The CDR3 is made up of 11 amino acids. V dropped 5 bases and J dropped 2 bases, with 4 bases sitting between them. The CDR3 DNA is TGTGCCAGCAGATCTAACACTGAAGCTTTCTTT. Translated, it gives CASRSNTEAFF.

This chain links TRBV7-9 with TRBJ1-6; D gene uncertain. This CDR3 region has 13 residues. Germline lookup yields CDR1 SEHNR and CDR2 FQNEAQ (reference sequence). Deletions cut 3 bases from V and 9 bases from J, with 9 bases between. The DNA of the CDR3 is TGTGCCAGCAGCTTTACCATGGGTTCACCCCTCCACTTT. Translated: CASSFTMGSPLHF.

This clonotype was counted a few times. The CDR3 nucleotides are TGTGCCAGCAGTGAAGCCCTCTTACAACGATATGGCTACACCTTC. Protein: CASSEALLQRYGYTF. The chain links TRBV2 to TRBJ1-2; D gene uncertain. CDR1 and CDR2 from the germline V gene are SNHLY and FYNNEI. CDR3 length: 15 residues. Deletions cut 0 bases from V and 5 bases from J, with 13 bases between.

This chain links TRBV7-9 with TRBJ2-1; no reliable D call. The CDR3 loop spans 15 amino acids. V lost 0 bases, J lost 9 bases, and 15 bases lay in between. Germline-derived CDR1 and CDR2 are SEHNR and FQNEAQ (reference sequence). The CDR3 coding sequence is TGTGCCAGCAGCTTAGCCGGGCAGGTGGTTGGTGAGCAGTTCTTC. Translated, it gives CASSLAGQVVGEQFF.

The rearrangement joins TRBV2 to TRBJ2-3; 8 bases align to TRBD2. The trim removed 8 bases at V and 4 bases at J, leaving 23 bases unmatched. This CDR3 has 19 amino acids. Germline CDR1 is SNHLY and CDR2 is FYNNEI. Written as DNA, the CDR3 is TGTGCCAGCGCCGCGAGTAGGACCGGGACTAGTAGTTTCGCAGATACGCAGTATTTT. Translated: CASAASRTGTSSFADTQYF.

In this sample, this clonotype turned up a few times. The rearrangement joins TRBV29-1 to TRBJ2-5; D may match TRBD1 or TRBD2 (5 bases each). Germline-derived CDR1 and CDR2 are SQVTM and ANQGSEA. CDR3 length: 15 amino acids. V shed 7 bases and J shed 7 bases, with 25 bases lying between them. This CDR3 is CSANPSDTPGGTQYF. The CDR3 coding sequence is TGCAGCGCCAACCCTAGTGACACCCCTGGGGGGACCCAGTACTTC.